The present T cell receptor beta chain was sequenced within a study of yellow fever vaccine responses in identical twins. The study's findings and limits: In identical twins, vaccine T cell responses appeared partly shared and partly individual.

TCRdb recomputed calls from the RT-PCR reads with MiXCR, one row per CDR3 protein. The sample lists around 18,000 distinct CDR3 sequences, under 80% occurring once. V was shortened by 0 bases and J by 0 bases, with 6 bases between the two germline ends. Germline values: CDR1 SGHNT, CDR2 YENEEA. This CDR3 is 15 amino acids long. In the case of this clonotype: Its target is unknown.

Sequencing was performed on T cells from blood (PBMCs), unsorted or a sorted subset (not recorded which), taken before or after yellow fever vaccination (not recorded which). This sequence originates from a woman aged 18-29 years who received the yellow fever vaccine. The chain employs TRBV11-3 and TRBJ1-5; D gene unclear. This CDR3 is CASSLEPYSNQPQHF. DNA for the CDR3: TGTGCCAGCAGCTTAGAACCTTATAGCAATCAGCCCCAGCATTTT.